Below are 9 T cell receptor beta chains sequenced from a single sample in a study of T cell repertoires in cytomegalovirus infection. TCRdb analysed the reads with MiXCR anew, one entry per CDR3 protein. The table includes some 170,000 distinct CDR3 sequences, roughly a sixth detected once. Sequenced input: CD8+ T cells from PBMCs. Receptor source: a human donor in good health (CMV status not recorded). Some clones in this sample may be carry-over from other donors' samples.

The chain carries TRBV9 and TRBJ1-2; D is uncertain. The V gene's germline CDR1 is SGDLS and CDR2 YYNGEE. V gave up 0 bases and J gave up 6 bases, with 9 bases separating them. The length of the CDR3 is 13 residues. This chain's CDR3 is CASSVGGSHGYTF. CDR3 DNA: TGTGCCAGCAGCGTAGGAGGGAGCCATGGCTACACCTTC.

The chain carries TRBV13 and TRBJ2-7, with TRBD1 matching 7 bases. CDR1 PRHDT and CDR2 FYEKMQ come from the germline V gene (reference sequence). V lost 5 bases, J lost 6 bases, and 4 bases stayed unmatched. CDR3 length: 12 amino acids. CDR3 amino acids: CASSRRQGEQYF. CDR3 DNA: TGTGCCAGCAGCAGACGACAGGGCGAGCAGTACTTC. Full variable domain (rest looked up from reference TRBV13 and TRBJ2-7): AAGVIQSPRHLIKEKRETATLKCYPIPRHDTVYWYQQGPGQDPQFLISFYEKMQSDKGSIPDRFSAQQFSDYHSELNMSSLELGDSALYFCASSRRQGEQYFGPGTRLTVT.

The chain carries TRBV6-2 or TRBV6-3 and TRBJ2-7; D call uncertain. Germline CDR1 reads MNHEY; CDR2 reads SVGEGT. The CDR3 contains 14 residues. Trimming took 6 bases from V and 0 from J, leaving 12 bases between them. CDR3 in DNA: TGTGCCAGCAGGGGATATCTAAGCTCCTACGAGCAGTACTTC. Its translation: CASRGYLSSYEQYF.

This chain joins TRBV7-2 and TRBJ1-1, with a tentative D call TRBD1 (5 bases). Germline CDR1 and CDR2: SGHTA and FQGNSA. The CDR3 covers 14 residues. With 5 bases removed from V and 5 bases from J, the gap between germline ends came to 15 bases. The CDR3: CASSAGQKKTEAFF. CDR3 DNA: TGTGCCAGCAGCGCTGGACAAAAAAAAACTGAAGCTTTCTTT.

This chain joins TRBV10-3 and TRBJ1-1; D is undetermined. The CDR3 totals 13 residues. V dropped 7 bases and J dropped 1 base, with 10 bases sitting between them. Germline CDR1 and CDR2: ENHRY and SYGVKD. The CDR3 loop is CAITEVENTEAFF. In DNA, the CDR3 is TGTGCCATCACAGAGGTGGAGAACACTGAAGCTTTCTTT.

V gene TRBV24-1 combines with J gene TRBJ1-2; tentative D call: TRBD1 (6 bases). This CDR3 spans 14 amino acids. V lost 1 base and J lost 5, with 10 bases in between. Germline V CDR1 and CDR2: KGHDR, SFDVKD. CDR3 residues: CATSDFRTVYGYTF. The CDR3 DNA reads as TGTGCCACCAGTGATTTCAGGACAGTGTATGGCTACACCTTC.

This clonotype was seen a handful of times. The chain has TRBV7-2 and TRBJ1-5; no definite D call. The V end lost 5 bases, the J end lost 0 bases, and 14 bases lay between the germline ends. This CDR3 is built from 16 residues. Germline-derived CDR1 and CDR2 are SGHTA and FQGNSA. The CDR3 sequence is CASSQDGEYSNQPQHF. For the CDR3, the DNA is TGTGCCAGCAGCCAAGACGGGGAATATAGCAATCAGCCCCAGCATTTT.

This chain links TRBV7-2 with TRBJ1-2; a weak D match, TRBD1 (5 bases). There are 15 residues in the CDR3. V was cut by 7 bases and J by 0 bases, with 15 bases left in between. The germline CDR1 and CDR2 sequences are SGHTA and FQGNSA. The DNA for the CDR3 is TGTGCCAGCACCCTGAGGGACCCGACTAACTATGGCTACACCTTC. It translates to CASTLRDPTNYGYTF.

This clonotype has more than one count but fewer than ten. This rearrangement joins TRBV7-2 to TRBJ2-5; TRBD2 matches at 8 bases. CDR3 length: 15 residues. The trim removed 8 bases at V and 7 bases at J, leaving 15 bases unmatched. The germline gives CDR1 SGHTA, CDR2 FQGNSA. The DNA of the CDR3 is TGTGCCAGCCAGGGGACTAGGGTCGGAATGGGGACCCAGTACTTC. It translates to CASQGTRVGMGTQYF.